A selection of T cell receptor beta chains follows, all from one sample in a study of T-cell reconstitution after alpha-beta-depleted transplantation in children. TCRdb re-called the PCR reads through MiXCR, storing one row per CDR3 protein. The table includes 230,000 or so distinct CDR3 sequences, 9.7% detected once. Specimen: PBMCs from the stem cell graft donor, collected from the stem cell graft. These TCRs come from a human donor who donated a stem cell graft to a child with SCID. Each CDR3 is given with its conserved first and last residue. D genes are given only for firm matches. For some rows the clone size is stated as once, few or many, or as a class when expanded; others skip it.

TRBJ2-5 | NA | 14 | TRBV5-1 | many | TGCGCCAGCAGCTTACAGGGAAACAAAGAGACCCAGTACTTC | CASSLQGNKETQYF
TRBJ2-7 | NA | 14 | TRBV5-1 | NA | TGCGCCAGCAGCCCCCAGGGTTCGGGCTACGAGCAGTACTTC | CASSPQGSGYEQYF
TRBJ1-5 | NA | 14 | TRBV4-2 | many | TGTGCCAGCAGCCAAGATCCCATCAATCAGCCCCAGCATTTT | CASSQDPINQPQHF
TRBJ2-1 | NA | 14 | TRBV7-9 | NA | TGTGCCAGCAGCTTTGCGGACGTCCGCCATGAGCAGTTCTTC | CASSFADVRHEQFF
TRBJ1-1 | NA | 16 | TRBV20-1 | many | TGCAGTGCTAGAGATTGGGGAGCGGGGATGAACACTGAAGCTTTCTTT | CSARDWGAGMNTEAFF
TRBJ2-3 | NA | 11 | TRBV20-1 | many | TGCAGTGCTACACCCCAGGATACGCAGTATTTT | CSATPQDTQYF
TRBJ2-1 | NA | 13 | TRBV20-1 | many | TGCAGTGGCATCGGGCGCTCCTACAATGAGCAGTTCTTC | CSGIGRSYNEQFF
TRBJ1-6 | NA | 14 | TRBV5-1 | many | TGCGCCAGCAGCTTGATACAGGGTAATTCACCCCTCCACTTT | CASSLIQGNSPLHF
TRBJ2-1 | NA | 14 | TRBV5-1 | few | TGCGCCAGCAGGTACATAAATTCCTACAATGAGCAGTTCTTC | CASRYINSYNEQFF
TRBJ1-2 | TRBD1 | 15 | TRBV7-9 | NA | TGTGCCAGCAGCTCCTCAGGGGGGACGCCTTTTGGCTACACCTTC | CASSSSGGTPFGYTF
TRBJ2-7 | NA | 13 | TRBV20-1 | many | TGCAGTGTTGAGCCTAGCGTAAGTTACGAGCAGTACTTC | CSVEPSVSYEQYF
TRBJ2-1 | NA | 15 | TRBV15 | many | TGTGCCACCAGCAGAGATTTAACGAGGAGCGGTGAGCAGTTCTTC | CATSRDLTRSGEQFF
TRBJ2-2 | NA | 16 | TRBV5-1 | many | TGCGCCAGCAGCTTGACAGACAGGCCGAACACCGGGGAGCTGTTTTTT | CASSLTDRPNTGELFF